This T cell receptor (beta chain) comes out of a study of cytomegalovirus exposure and HLA in healthy donors. Study outcomes and limitations: In an earlier analysis, productive rearrangement rates for most beta V segments clustered near 87% or 30%.

The study ran its PCR with 60 Vbeta and 13 Jbeta primers. Clones were read by immunoSEQ multiplex PCR, and TCRdb kept only the in-frame ones, dropping some. The data contain roughly 130,000 clones, 75% to 85% of them singletons. In germline, CDR1 is SGDLS, CDR2 YYNGEE. The V and J ends lost 3 bases and 5 bases, in that order; junction bases with no gene match: 9. CDR3 size: 15 residues. A word on this clone: Its antigen is undetermined.

The receptor's source is a man aged 25 to 40 in good health and CMV-seronegative. The sample taken for sequencing was PBMCs. This chain links TRBV9 with TRBJ2-5; TRBD1 agrees at 8 bases. The CDR3 DNA reads TGTGCCAGCAGCGCAGGGGGCGATTACGGGGAGACCCAGTACTTC. It translates to CASSAGGDYGETQYF.